This T cell receptor (beta chain) appears in the sequencing data of a study of CXCR3-negative and CXCR3-positive naive CD8 T cells. Broader study findings: TRB CDR3s were more hydrophobic in CXCR3-positive than in CXCR3-negative naive cells.

With UMI labels, 5' RACE was used to prepare the TRB cDNA libraries. TCRdb re-called the 5' RACE reads; one entry per CDR3 protein, DNA not given. The clone table shows roughly 110,000 distinct CDR3 sequences, with the ten largest holding roughly 0.4%. Details on this clonotype: What it binds is unknown.

The CDR3 has 16 residues. Germline lookup yields CDR1 SQVTM and CDR2 ANQGSEA. The TCR originated in a human donor in good health. Some clones in this sample may be carry-over from other donors' samples. Sequencing was done on a sample of naive CXCR3+ CD8+ T cells from blood. Subset described: CD45RO-CCR7+CD27+CD95- naive CD8+ T cells expressing CXCR3 (TNR3+). The genes are TRBV29-1 and TRBJ2-7; TCRdb proposes TRBD1, but this gene call is untestable without DNA. The CDR3 protein is CSVEEPGTGPSYEQYF.